Described below is a single T cell receptor (beta chain) sequence and its context. The antigen is not known. TCR beta cDNA libraries included unique molecular identifiers. When about 1 to 11 million T cells were used, they gave some 540,000 cDNA molecules. One entry per CDR3 protein, called by TCRdb with MiXCR from the PCR reads. Among hundreds of thousands of distinct CDR3 sequences, about 50% were seen once, and the ten largest hold approximately 4.4%. The entry originates in a study of post-analysis software for immune sequencing data. Background on the study: Disease courses included relapsing-remitting, secondary progressive and progressive-relapsing multiple sclerosis.

Study-wide results and caveats: By F measure, strong co-clustering occurred among samples prepared in the same batch. In multiple sclerosis, normalized Chao1 diversity was significantly below that of controls.

Sequences were obtained from blood. The TCR comes from a girl between 10 and 17 years old with multiple sclerosis.

DNA of the CDR3: TGTGCCAGCAGTTCAAGGACAGGGCTAACCTACGAGCAGTACTTC. It translates to CASSSRTGLTYEQYF. The rearrangement joins TRBV7-2 to TRBJ2-7; 8 positions agree with TRBD1. Germline CDR1 is SGHTA and CDR2 is FQGNSA. J lost 2 bases, V lost 6 bases, and 9 bases had no gene match. The CDR3 sequence is 15 residues long.